A selection of T cell receptor beta chains follows, all from one sample in a study of cytomegalovirus exposure and HLA in healthy donors. Data came from immunoSEQ multiplex PCR; TCRdb stores just in-frame clones and leaves some out. The sample carries over 150,000 clones, approximately 78% recorded once. The sequenced material came from PBMCs. The receptors come from a woman younger than 35 in good health and CMV-seronegative. The conserved cysteine and the conserved F or W are not part of the CDR3 here.

j_call v_call cdr3_aa
TRBJ1-5 TRBV19 ASSSTGGDNQPQH
TRBJ1-3 TRBV5-1 ASSNIPSGQLSGNTIY
TRBJ1-1 TRBV6-1 ASSEANRAYTEAF
TRBJ1-1 TRBV27 ASTTGPGTEAF
TRBJ1-1 TRBV6-1 ASSEGAELNTEAF
TRBJ2-5 TRBV7-9 ASSFEGNQETQY
TRBJ1-3 TRBV7-9 ASSYTGGGNTIY
TRBJ2-2 TRBV11-2 ASSLWDSYTGELF
TRBJ2-5 TRBV9 ASSPRQGYQETQY
TRBJ2-1 TRBV19 ASSIAVVGRGDEQF
TRBJ2-5 TRBV18 ASSPVAGVQETQY
TRBJ2-7 TRBV2 ATSGLRANYEQY
TRBJ2-7 TRBV28 ASSTTSGEQY
TRBJ1-2 TRBV7-8 ASSLDVRTGLVGNGYT
TRBJ2-3 TRBV7-6 ASSQQGILTDTQY
TRBJ1-6 TRBV27 ASSFWTGSNSPLH
TRBJ2-1 TRBV6-6 ASTTTGEQF
TRBJ2-1 TRBV29-1 SVTRTGVNLVSNEQF
TRBJ1-1 TRBV7-9 ASSSYEGEAF
TRBJ1-4 TRBV19 ASSSRGRGDEKLF
TRBJ2-6 TRBV2 ASSRTGRANVLT
TRBJ2-3 TRBV4-2 ASSQGTSGYTDTQY
TRBJ1-5 TRBV6-6 ASSGREQGGDQPQH
TRBJ2-2 TRBV29-1 SVERRTGELF
TRBJ1-2 TRBV6-1 ASSGTGDVYGYT
TRBJ2-1 TRBV28 ASSRSQGIQF
TRBJ1-1 TRBV2 ASGDTVYTEAF
TRBJ1-5 TRBV4-1 ASSQEGPRTGGNQPQH
NA TRBV28 ASSSAGTGEYEQY
TRBJ1-2 TRBV19 ASSIDPPHRDYGYT
TRBJ2-1 TRBV5-1 ASSAGGSSYNEQF
TRBJ1-1 TRBV6-6 ASSFLDTEAF
TRBJ1-2 TRBV19 ASSISPGINYGYT
TRBJ1-3 TRBV9 ASSATTGPDSGNTIY
TRBJ2-1 TRBV4-1 ASISTSGSNEQF
TRBJ1-1 TRBV11-3 ASSATGADTEAF
TRBJ2-6 TRBV7-6 ASSLVFAGQGAGANVLT
TRBJ2-5 TRBV7-2 ASSFGAGETQY
NA TRBV28 ASSFPSGGSEQY
TRBJ2-1 TRBV4-1 ASSQVDMGLALYNEQF
TRBJ2-3 TRBV6-5 ATTRQASTDTQY
TRBJ1-2 TRBV28 ASSFVQNYGYT
TRBJ2-1 TRBV5-1 ASSYGLAGGGNEQF
TRBJ2-7 TRBV11-2 ASSQALSSYEQY
TRBJ2-7 TRBV25-1 ASSNFPGLGFVSEQY
TRBJ1-1 TRBV6-4 ASSETTDPNTEAF
TRBJ1-2 TRBV7-2 ASSLGASAGGYT
TRBJ1-5 TRBV27 ASSPSLGGGNQPQH
TRBJ2-4 TRBV7-9 ASSLGGAGNIQY